This T cell receptor (beta chain) is from a study of spatial heterogeneity in lung cancer. Study-level results: Expanded alpha and beta TCR counts within tumors tracked tumor mutation counts.

MiXCR, run by TCRdb on the 5' RACE reads, gives a single entry per CDR3 protein. The sample yields about 23,000 distinct CDR3 sequences, approximately 4.8% seen once. Documented time point: sample taken at primary tumor resection. Untreated early-stage non-small cell lung cancer patients, around 70 in total, were the donors. This clonotype was seen repeatedly, ten times or more. Antigen unknown. V was shortened by 6 bases and J by 6 bases, with 14 bases between the two germline ends. Germline V gives CDR1 MNHEY, CDR2 SVGAGI. The length of the CDR3 is 14 residues. This TCR was sampled from a male donor with early-stage non-small cell lung cancer. Sequenced here: lung tumor tissue, sampled at surgery. The rearrangement links TRBV6-5 to TRBJ2-2; D could derive from TRBD1 or TRBD2 (6 bases each). CDR3: CASSPRRGAGELFF. The DNA of the CDR3 is TGTGCCAGCAGCCCTAGGAGGGGGGCCGGGGAGCTGTTTTTT.